A selection of T cell receptor beta chains follows, all from one sample in a study of regulatory T cells in long-lasting Graves disease. TCRdb re-called the multiplex PCR reads through MiXCR, storing one row per CDR3 protein. The table lists fewer than 550,000 distinct CDR3 sequences, about 16% of them singletons. The same specimen was also included in a second study, on T cells in Graves' hyperthyroidism and ophthalmopathy.

The sample consisted of peripheral blood mononuclear cells (PBMCs), taken at new diagnosis, from a patient treated with antithyroid drugs. All receptors come from a woman aged 35 to 59 with Graves disease. Both conserved end residues are part of each CDR3. The D gene is left open where the match is weak. Expanded clones get a size class; other rows say once, few or many, or leave the size out.

V: TRBV7-2
J: TRBJ1-3
size: many
D: .
CDR3: CASSPPPWEGSGNTIYF
DNA: TGTGCCAGCAGCCCTCCCCCGTGGGAAGGCTCTGGAAACACCATATATTTT

V: TRBV12-3/TRBV12-4
J: TRBJ1-2
size: many
D: TRBD1
CDR3: CASSFRQGHYGYTF
DNA: TGTGCCAGCAGTTTCCGACAGGGACACTATGGCTACACCTTC

V: TRBV5-1
J: TRBJ2-2
size: .
D: .
CDR3: CASSSGALNTGELFF
DNA: TGCGCCAGCAGCTCAGGGGCTTTGAACACCGGGGAGCTGTTTTTT

V: TRBV3-1
J: TRBJ2-2
size: .
D: .
CDR3: CASSQVQGTGELFF
DNA: TGTGCCAGCAGCCAGGTACAGGGAACCGGGGAGCTGTTTTTT

V: TRBV5-6
J: TRBJ2-1
size: many
D: .
CDR3: CASSWGDSPYNEQFF
DNA: TGTGCCAGCAGCTGGGGGGACTCCCCCTACAATGAGCAGTTCTTC

V: TRBV11-2
J: TRBJ2-1
size: many
D: .
CDR3: CASSLSGSLNEQFF
DNA: TGTGCCAGCAGCTTATCCGGCTCCTTAAATGAGCAGTTCTTC

V: TRBV2
J: TRBJ1-6
size: many
D: TRBD1
CDR3: CASGQGVSPLHF
DNA: TGTGCCAGCGGTCAGGGGGTTTCACCCCTCCACTTT

V: TRBV3-1
J: TRBJ2-7
size: .
D: TRBD2
CDR3: CASSQGGGGPYEQYF
DNA: TGTGCCAGCAGCCAAGGCGGGGGGGGCCCCTACGAGCAGTACTTC

V: TRBV11-2
J: TRBJ2-3
size: .
D: TRBD2
CDR3: CASSLVRGGSPFTDTQYF
DNA: TGTGCCAGCAGCTTAGTTCGCGGGGGATCCCCCTTCACAGATACGCAGTATTTT

V: TRBV19
J: TRBJ2-2
size: few
D: .
CDR3: CASSIDLRAGELFF
DNA: TGTGCCAGTAGTATAGATCTCAGGGCCGGGGAGCTGTTTTTT

V: TRBV27
J: TRBJ1-6
size: many
D: .
CDR3: CASSLLGYNSPLHF
DNA: TGTGCCAGCAGTTTATTGGGGTATAATTCACCCCTCCACTTT

V: TRBV5-6
J: TRBJ1-3
size: many
D: .
CDR3: CASSWLTRGNTIYF
DNA: TGTGCCAGCAGCTGGTTAACACGTGGGAACACCATATATTTT

V: TRBV14
J: TRBJ2-5
size: .
D: .
CDR3: CARNEARAQETQYF
DNA: TGTGCCAGAAACGAGGCCCGAGCCCAAGAGACCCAGTACTTC

V: TRBV6-1
J: TRBJ1-5
size: .
D: .
CDR3: CASSLRHNSNQPQHF
DNA: TGTGCCAGCAGCCTGCGACACAATAGCAATCAGCCCCAGCATTTT

V: TRBV30
J: TRBJ2-6
size: .
D: .
CDR3: CAWGGPGANVLTF
DNA: TGTGCCTGGGGGGGCCCTGGGGCCAACGTCCTGACTTTC

V: TRBV5-8
J: TRBJ1-4
size: .
D: .
CDR3: CASSPYGGNNEKLFF
DNA: TGTGCCAGCAGCCCATACGGAGGGAATAATGAAAAACTGTTTTTT

V: TRBV5-1
J: TRBJ2-2
size: many
D: .
CDR3: CASSLGASGELFF
DNA: TGCGCCAGCAGCTTGGGGGCGAGCGGGGAGCTGTTTTTT

V: TRBV6-1
J: TRBJ2-7
size: .
D: .
CDR3: CASSEISSYEQYF
DNA: TGTGCCAGCAGTGAAATAAGCTCCTACGAGCAGTACTTC

V: TRBV28
J: TRBJ2-7
size: many
D: .
CDR3: CASSLVASRYEQYF
DNA: TGTGCCAGCAGTTTAGTGGCTAGCCGGTACGAGCAGTACTTC

V: TRBV5-1
J: TRBJ1-2
size: many
D: TRBD1
CDR3: CASSLVPTGTGRNTWYGYTF
DNA: TGCGCCAGCAGCTTGGTCCCCACCGGGACAGGGAGGAATACTTGGTATGGCTACACCTTC

V: TRBV20-1
J: TRBJ2-7
size: .
D: .
CDR3: CSATERGLGYEQYF
DNA: TGCAGTGCTACCGAACGGGGTTTAGGATACGAGCAGTACTTC

V: TRBV4-1
J: TRBJ1-4
size: .
D: TRBD1
CDR3: CASRGTGEWKLFF
DNA: TGCGCCAGCAGAGGCACAGGGGAGTGGAAACTGTTTTTT

V: TRBV7-8
J: TRBJ1-2
size: few
D: .
CDR3: CASKTESYGYTF
DNA: TGTGCCAGTAAGACAGAGTCATATGGCTACACCTTC

V: TRBV7-9
J: TRBJ1-5
size: many
D: .
CDR3: CASSSVTGRGLQPQHF
DNA: TGTGCCAGCAGCTCCGTTACGGGCAGGGGATTACAGCCCCAGCATTTT

V: TRBV14
J: TRBJ1-6
size: .
D: .
CDR3: CASSQAFGSPLHF
DNA: TGTGCCAGCAGCCAAGCTTTTGGATCACCCCTCCACTTT

V: TRBV24-1
J: TRBJ2-6
size: .
D: TRBD1
CDR3: CATSSRGRGGANVLTF
DNA: TGTGCCACCAGTTCCAGGGGGCGAGGCGGGGCCAACGTCCTGACTTTC

V: TRBV19
J: TRBJ2-6
size: .
D: .
CDR3: CASSRGRFSGANVLTF
DNA: TGTGCCAGCTCTCGAGGCCGATTCTCTGGGGCCAACGTCCTGACTTTC

V: TRBV5-6
J: TRBJ1-5
size: .
D: TRBD1
CDR3: CASSFGQGGGLSNQPQHF
DNA: TGTGCCAGCAGTTTCGGACAGGGAGGTGGTCTTAGCAATCAGCCCCAGCATTTT

V: TRBV2
J: TRBJ2-1
size: many
D: .
CDR3: CASGLAPYNEQFF
DNA: TGTGCCAGCGGGCTAGCACCCTACAATGAGCAGTTCTTC

V: TRBV28
J: TRBJ2-7
size: .
D: .
CDR3: CASIKPGIYEQYF
DNA: TGTGCCAGCATAAAACCGGGGATCTACGAGCAGTACTTC

V: TRBV18
J: TRBJ1-2
size: few
D: TRBD1
CDR3: CASSTNRGRDYGYTF
DNA: TGTGCCAGCTCAACGAACAGGGGGCGAGACTATGGCTACACCTTC

V: TRBV15
J: TRBJ1-2
size: .
D: .
CDR3: CATSRSLGQALYGYTF
DNA: TGTGCCACCAGCAGATCCTTGGGCCAGGCCCTCTATGGCTACACCTTC

V: TRBV20-1
J: TRBJ1-1
size: many
D: .
CDR3: CSAALNTEAFF
DNA: TGCAGTGCTGCTTTGAACACTGAAGCTTTCTTT

V: TRBV11-2
J: TRBJ1-5
size: .
D: .
CDR3: CANSLGSQPQHF
DNA: TGTGCCAACAGCTTGGGGAGTCAGCCCCAGCATTTT

V: TRBV2
J: TRBJ1-2
size: .
D: .
CDR3: CASRNRDGGNGYTF
DNA: TGTGCCAGCAGGAACAGAGACGGGGGGAATGGCTACACCTTC

V: TRBV20-1
J: TRBJ2-1
size: few
D: TRBD2
CDR3: CSASMLAGGTEQFF
DNA: TGCAGTGCTAGTATGCTAGCGGGGGGAACTGAGCAGTTCTTC

V: TRBV5-4
J: TRBJ1-2
size: few
D: TRBD1
CDR3: CASSPDRVPNGYTF
DNA: TGTGCCAGCAGCCCAGACAGGGTTCCGAATGGCTACACCTTC

V: TRBV11-3
J: TRBJ2-2
size: many
D: .
CDR3: CASSLDGGRNTGELFF
DNA: TGTGCCAGCAGCTTAGACGGGGGCCGGAACACCGGGGAGCTGTTTTTT

V: TRBV12-5
J: TRBJ2-3
size: few
D: TRBD2
CDR3: CASGLGRLAGGPGTDTQYF
DNA: TGTGCTAGTGGTTTGGGCCGACTAGCGGGGGGGCCTGGCACAGATACGCAGTATTTT

V: TRBV12-3/TRBV12-4
J: TRBJ1-6
size: many
D: .
CDR3: CASRRARGNSPLHF
DNA: TGTGCCAGCAGACGAGCAAGGGGAAATTCACCCCTCCACTTT

V: TRBV28
J: TRBJ2-4
size: few
D: .
CDR3: CASSLGGELAKNIQYF
DNA: TGTGCCAGCAGTTTAGGGGGTGAGCTAGCCAAAAACATTCAGTACTTC

V: TRBV18
J: TRBJ1-2
size: .
D: TRBD1
CDR3: CASSRSGTGGYGYTF
DNA: TGTGCCAGCTCACGCTCCGGGACAGGAGGTTATGGCTACACCTTC

V: TRBV7-2
J: TRBJ2-3
size: few
D: TRBD1
CDR3: CASSPGTGAPSDTQYF
DNA: TGTGCCAGCAGCCCCGGGACAGGGGCGCCTTCTGATACGCAGTATTTT

V: TRBV6-2/TRBV6-3
J: TRBJ1-6
size: few
D: TRBD1
CDR3: CASSPSRGQGNSPLHF
DNA: TGTGCCAGCAGTCCCTCCCGGGGACAGGGAAATTCACCCCTCCACTTT

V: TRBV6-1
J: TRBJ2-3
size: .
D: .
CDR3: CASSESLTAAWADTQYF
DNA: TGTGCCAGCAGTGAAAGTCTGACGGCGGCTTGGGCAGATACGCAGTATTTT

V: TRBV2
J: TRBJ1-5
size: many
D: .
CDR3: CASSAQGSNQPQHF
DNA: TGTGCCAGCAGCGCTCAGGGGAGCAATCAGCCCCAGCATTTT

V: TRBV20-1
J: TRBJ2-7
size: few
D: TRBD1
CDR3: CSASAGDRGGEQYF
DNA: TGCAGTGCCTCCGCGGGGGACAGGGGAGGGGAGCAGTACTTC

V: TRBV25-1
J: TRBJ2-2
size: .
D: .
CDR3: CASTGPAALTGELFF
DNA: TGTGCCAGCACCGGCCCGGCCGCCCTCACCGGGGAGCTGTTTTTT

V: TRBV7-3
J: TRBJ2-6
size: few
D: .
CDR3: CTSSIGQLGANVLTF
DNA: TGTACCAGCAGCATCGGACAGTTAGGAGCCAACGTCCTGACTTTC

V: TRBV7-3
J: TRBJ2-3
size: many
D: .
CDR3: CASSLGDLDTDTQYF
DNA: TGTGCCAGCAGCTTAGGGGACCTTGACACAGATACGCAGTATTTT